This T cell receptor beta chain was identified in a study of identical twins. This clonotype was found a few times. MiXCR was run by TCRdb on the 5' RACE reads, yielding one entry per CDR3 protein. The sample consists of 500,000 to 600,000 distinct CDR3 sequences, approximately 22% of them appearing once. Separately, the same data were catalogued under a study of T cells expressing NK-cell markers. That investigation notes: Eight donors were sequenced, seven testing HCMV-seropositive and one testing seronegative.

The sequence derives from a woman between 18 and 30 years old in good health. Sequencing was carried out using CD4+ T cells sorted from blood.

The CDR3 region has the DNA TGTGCCACCAGCAGAGTCGCTCCACAGACAGCGGGAGTCAATGAGCAGTTCTTC. Protein sequence: CATSRVAPQTAGVNEQFF. This chain links TRBV15 with TRBJ2-1, with 8 positions matching TRBD2. CDR1 is LNHNV, CDR2 YYDKDF, per germline (reference sequence). The junction had 14 bases not matched to a gene; V was cut back by 1 base and J by 6 bases. CDR3 length: 18 amino acids.